This T cell receptor (beta chain) was recorded in a study of glioma-infiltrating T cells. Broader study findings: CDR3 overlap between tissue and blood was very small. Above-expected tissue-blood divergence occurred in all gliomas, most in low-grade ones.

Amplification of TCR alpha and beta CDR3 regions from RNA used iRepertoire nested multiplex PCR. Tissue mRNA or PBMC total RNA, 100-400 ng, went into one-step reverse transcription and amplification. TCRdb reprocessed the multiplex PCR reads via MiXCR and lists one record per CDR3 protein. The sample lists about 140,000 distinct CDR3 sequences, 30% to 40% occurring once. A note on this clonotype: Its matching antigen is unknown.

Looked up from germline, CDR1 is LGHDT and CDR2 is YNNKEL (reference sequence). The ends were cut back, 2 bases at V and 4 bases at J, with 14 bases in the middle. The CDR3 runs 15 residues. The TCR comes from a human donor with low-grade glioma or glioblastoma, undergoing nonglioma brain surgery, or in good health (not recorded which). The sequenced material came from glioma tissue, nonneoplastic brain tissue, or PBMCs (not recorded which). The chain uses TRBV3-1 and TRBJ2-5; TRBD1 is a possible D gene (5 bases). The CDR3 is CASSQLSGPTETQYF. In nucleotides, the CDR3 is TGTGCCAGCAGCCAATTGTCAGGGCCGACAGAGACCCAGTACTTC.